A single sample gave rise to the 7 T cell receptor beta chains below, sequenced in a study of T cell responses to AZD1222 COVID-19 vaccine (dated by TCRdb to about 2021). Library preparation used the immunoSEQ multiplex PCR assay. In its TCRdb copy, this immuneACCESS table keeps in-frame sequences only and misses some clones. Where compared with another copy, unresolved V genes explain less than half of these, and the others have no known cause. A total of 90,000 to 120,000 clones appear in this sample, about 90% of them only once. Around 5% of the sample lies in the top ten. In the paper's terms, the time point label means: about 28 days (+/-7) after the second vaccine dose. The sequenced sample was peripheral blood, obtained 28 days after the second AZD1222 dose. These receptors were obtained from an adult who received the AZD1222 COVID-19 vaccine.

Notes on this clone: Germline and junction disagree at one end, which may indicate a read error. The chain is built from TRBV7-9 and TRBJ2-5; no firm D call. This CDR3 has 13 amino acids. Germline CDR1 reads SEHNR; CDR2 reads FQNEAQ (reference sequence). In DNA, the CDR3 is TGTGCCAGCAGCTTAGGCGCGAGGCCACCGAACGACTTC. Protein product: CASSLGARPPNDF.

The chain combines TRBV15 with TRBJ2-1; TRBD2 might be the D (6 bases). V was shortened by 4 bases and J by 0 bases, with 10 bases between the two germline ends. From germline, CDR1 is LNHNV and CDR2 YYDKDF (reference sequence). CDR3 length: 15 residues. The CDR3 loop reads CATSTDGSSYNEQFF. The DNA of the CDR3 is TGTGCCACCAGCACCGACGGGAGCTCCTACAATGAGCAGTTCTTC.

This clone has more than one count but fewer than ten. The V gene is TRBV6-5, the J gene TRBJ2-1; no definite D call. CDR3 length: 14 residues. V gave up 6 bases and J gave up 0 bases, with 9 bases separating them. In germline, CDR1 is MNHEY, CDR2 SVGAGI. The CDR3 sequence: CASRAVRSYNEQFF. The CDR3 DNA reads TGTGCCAGCAGGGCGGTGCGCTCCTACAATGAGCAGTTCTTC.

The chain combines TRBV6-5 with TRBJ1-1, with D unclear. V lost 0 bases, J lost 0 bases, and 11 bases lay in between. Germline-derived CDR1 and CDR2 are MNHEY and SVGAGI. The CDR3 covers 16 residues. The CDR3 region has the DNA TGTGCCAGCAGTTACTCCTGGGGTCGTATGAACACTGAAGCTTTCTTT. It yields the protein CASSYSWGRMNTEAFF.

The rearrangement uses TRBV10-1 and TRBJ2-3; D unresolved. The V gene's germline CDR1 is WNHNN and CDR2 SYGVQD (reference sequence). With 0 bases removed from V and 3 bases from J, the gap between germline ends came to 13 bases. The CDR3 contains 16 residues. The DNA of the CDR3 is TGCGCCAGCAGTGAGTCGACCGCGGATTGGACAGATACGCAGTATTTT. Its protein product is CASSESTADWTDTQYF.

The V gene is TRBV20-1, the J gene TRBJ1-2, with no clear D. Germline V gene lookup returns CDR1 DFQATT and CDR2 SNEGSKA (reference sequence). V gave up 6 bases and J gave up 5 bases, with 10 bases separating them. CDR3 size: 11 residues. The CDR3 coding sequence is TGCAGTGCAAGTGCGGGGTATGGCTACACCTTC. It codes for CSASAGYGYTF.

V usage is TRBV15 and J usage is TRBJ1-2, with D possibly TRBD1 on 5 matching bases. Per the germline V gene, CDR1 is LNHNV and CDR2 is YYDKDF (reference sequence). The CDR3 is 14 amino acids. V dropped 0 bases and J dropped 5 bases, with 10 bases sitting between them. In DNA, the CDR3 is TGTGCCACCAGCAGAGATGGACGGACATATGGCTACACCTTC. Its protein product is CATSRDGRTYGYTF.